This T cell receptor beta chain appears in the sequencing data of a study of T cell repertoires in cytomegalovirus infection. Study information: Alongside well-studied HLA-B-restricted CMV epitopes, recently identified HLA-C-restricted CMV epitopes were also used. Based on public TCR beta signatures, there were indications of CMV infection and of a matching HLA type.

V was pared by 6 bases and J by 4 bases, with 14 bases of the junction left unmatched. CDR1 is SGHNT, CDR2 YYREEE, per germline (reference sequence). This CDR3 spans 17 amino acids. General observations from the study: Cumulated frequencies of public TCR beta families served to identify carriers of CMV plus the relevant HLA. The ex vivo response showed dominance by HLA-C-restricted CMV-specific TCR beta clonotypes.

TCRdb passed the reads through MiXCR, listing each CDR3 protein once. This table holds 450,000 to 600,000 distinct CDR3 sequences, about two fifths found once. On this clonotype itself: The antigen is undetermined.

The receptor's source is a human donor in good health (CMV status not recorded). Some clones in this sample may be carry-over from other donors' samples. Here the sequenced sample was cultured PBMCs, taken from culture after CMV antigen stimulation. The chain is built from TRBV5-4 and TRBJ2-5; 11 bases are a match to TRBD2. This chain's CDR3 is CASTNLHTSGSGETQYF. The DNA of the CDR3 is TGTGCCAGCACCAATCTTCACACTAGCGGGAGTGGAGAGACCCAGTACTTC.